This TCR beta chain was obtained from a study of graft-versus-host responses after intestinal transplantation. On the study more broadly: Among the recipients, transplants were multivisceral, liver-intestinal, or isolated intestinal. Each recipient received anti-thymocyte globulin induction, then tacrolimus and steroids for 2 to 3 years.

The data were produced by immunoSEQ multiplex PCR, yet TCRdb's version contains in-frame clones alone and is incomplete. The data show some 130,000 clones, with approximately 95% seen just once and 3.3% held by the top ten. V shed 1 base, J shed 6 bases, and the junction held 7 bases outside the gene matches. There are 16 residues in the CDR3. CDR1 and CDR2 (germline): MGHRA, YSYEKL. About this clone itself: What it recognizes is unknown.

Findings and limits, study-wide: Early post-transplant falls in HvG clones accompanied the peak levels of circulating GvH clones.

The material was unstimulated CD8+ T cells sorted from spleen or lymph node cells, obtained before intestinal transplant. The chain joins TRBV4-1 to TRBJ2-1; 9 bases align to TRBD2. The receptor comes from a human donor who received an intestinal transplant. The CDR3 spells CASSQVRREGLNEQFF. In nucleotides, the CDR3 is TGCGCCAGCAGCCAAGTTCGGCGGGAGGGCCTCAATGAGCAGTTCTTC.